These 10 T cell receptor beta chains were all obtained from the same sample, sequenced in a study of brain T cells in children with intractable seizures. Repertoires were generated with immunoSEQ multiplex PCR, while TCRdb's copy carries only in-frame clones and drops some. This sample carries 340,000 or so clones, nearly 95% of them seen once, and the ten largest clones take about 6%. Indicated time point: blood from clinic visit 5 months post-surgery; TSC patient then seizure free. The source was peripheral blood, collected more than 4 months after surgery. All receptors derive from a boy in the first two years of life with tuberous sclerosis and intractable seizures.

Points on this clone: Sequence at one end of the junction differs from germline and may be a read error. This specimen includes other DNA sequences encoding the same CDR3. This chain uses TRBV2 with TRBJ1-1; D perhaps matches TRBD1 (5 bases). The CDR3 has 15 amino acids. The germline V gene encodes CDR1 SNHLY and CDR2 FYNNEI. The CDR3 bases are TGTGCCAGTAGTGAATCCAGGGCATTGAACACTGAAGCTTTCTTT. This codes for CASSESRALNTEAFF.

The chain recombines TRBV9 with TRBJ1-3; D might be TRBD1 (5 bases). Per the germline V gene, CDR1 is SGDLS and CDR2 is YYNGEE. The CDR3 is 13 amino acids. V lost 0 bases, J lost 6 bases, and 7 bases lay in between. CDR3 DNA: TGTGCCAGCAGCGTAGTTGGGACAAACACCATATATTTT. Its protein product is CASSVVGTNTIYF.

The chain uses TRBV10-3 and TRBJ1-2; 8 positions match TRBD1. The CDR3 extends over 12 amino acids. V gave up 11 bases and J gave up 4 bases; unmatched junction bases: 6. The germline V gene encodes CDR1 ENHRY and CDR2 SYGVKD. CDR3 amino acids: CASTGGVYGYTF. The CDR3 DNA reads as TGTGCCTCAACAGGGGGAGTCTATGGCTACACCTTC.

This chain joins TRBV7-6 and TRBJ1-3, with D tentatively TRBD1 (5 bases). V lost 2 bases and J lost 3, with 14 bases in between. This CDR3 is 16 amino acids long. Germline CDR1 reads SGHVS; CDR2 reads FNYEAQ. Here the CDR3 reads CASSLSTRGGGNTIYF. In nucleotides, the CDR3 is TGTGCCAGCAGCTTATCAACCCGGGGGGGTGGAAACACCATATATTTT.

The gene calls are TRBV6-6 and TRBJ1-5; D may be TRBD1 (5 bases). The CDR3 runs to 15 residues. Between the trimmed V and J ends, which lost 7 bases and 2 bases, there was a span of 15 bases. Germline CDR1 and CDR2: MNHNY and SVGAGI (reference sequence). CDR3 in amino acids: CASTLGVSGNQPQHF. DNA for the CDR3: TGTGCCAGCACCCTAGGGGTTTCTGGCAATCAGCCCCAGCATTTT.

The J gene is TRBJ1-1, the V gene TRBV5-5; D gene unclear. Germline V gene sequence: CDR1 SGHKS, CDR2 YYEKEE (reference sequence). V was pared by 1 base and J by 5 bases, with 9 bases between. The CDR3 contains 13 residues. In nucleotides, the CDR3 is TGTGCCAGCAGCTTGTGGGTGGGAACTGAAGCTTTCTTT. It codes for CASSLWVGTEAFF.

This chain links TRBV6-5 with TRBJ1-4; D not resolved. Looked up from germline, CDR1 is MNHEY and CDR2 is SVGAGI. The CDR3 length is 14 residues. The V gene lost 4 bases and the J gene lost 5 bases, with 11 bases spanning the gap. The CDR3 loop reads CASSSWPGNEKLFF. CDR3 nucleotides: TGTGCCAGCAGTTCCTGGCCCGGGAATGAAAAACTGTTTTTT.

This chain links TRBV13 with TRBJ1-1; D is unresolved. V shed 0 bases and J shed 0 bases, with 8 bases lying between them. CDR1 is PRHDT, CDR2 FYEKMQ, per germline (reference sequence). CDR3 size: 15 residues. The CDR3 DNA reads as TGTGCCAGCAGCTTAGGCGAATACCTGAACACTGAAGCTTTCTTT. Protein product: CASSLGEYLNTEAFF.

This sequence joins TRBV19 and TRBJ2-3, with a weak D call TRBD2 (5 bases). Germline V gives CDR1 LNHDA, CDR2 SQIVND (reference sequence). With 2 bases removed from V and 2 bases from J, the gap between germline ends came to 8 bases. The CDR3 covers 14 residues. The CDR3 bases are TGTGCCAGTAGTATACTAGGACTCACAGATACGCAGTATTTT. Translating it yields CASSILGLTDTQYF. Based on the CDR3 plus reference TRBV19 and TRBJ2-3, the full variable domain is DGGITQSPKYLFRKEGQNVTLSCEQNLNHDAMYWYRQDPGQGLRLIYYSQIVNDFQKGDIAEGYSVSREKKESFPLTVTSAQKNPTAFYLCASSILGLTDTQYFGPGTRLTVL.

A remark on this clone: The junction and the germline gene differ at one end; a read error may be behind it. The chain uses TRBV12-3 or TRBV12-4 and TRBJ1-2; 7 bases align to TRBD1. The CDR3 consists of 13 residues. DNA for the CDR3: TGTGCCAGCAGCATAGCAGGTCAAAGGGACAGCTTCTTC. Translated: CASSIAGQRDSFF.